The rows below give T cell receptor beta chains drawn from one sample of a study of technical replicates of blood from several donors. Profiled with immunoSEQ multiplex PCR; TCRdb holds only in-frame clones, not every one. This table has about 85,000 clones, about 94% appearing once. The sequenced material came from T cells isolated from PBMCs. The receptors were sampled from a human donor in good health. Each CDR3 is given with its conserved first and last residue. A D gene is named only where the DNA matches it firmly. A row's size may be missing; if present it is once, few, many or a size class.

clone_size	v_call	d_call	j_call	cdr3_nt	cdr3_aa
-	TRBV5-6	-	TRBJ2-7	TGTGCCAGCAGCTTGGTTGGCGGCTCCTACGAGCAGTACTTC	CASSLVGGSYEQYF
-	TRBV6-6	-	TRBJ2-1	TGTGCCAGCAGCTTGTACTCCTACAATGAGCAGTTCTTC	CASSLYSYNEQFF
once	TRBV12-5	-	TRBJ2-1	TGTGCTAGTGGCACCCACCGGAGGTACAATGAGCAGTTCTTC	CASGTHRRYNEQFF
-	TRBV15	TRBD2	TRBJ2-1	TGTGCCACCAGCAGCCCACTAGCGGGAGAAGGCGATGAGCAGTTCTTC	CATSSPLAGEGDEQFF
-	TRBV9	-	TRBJ1-4	TGTGCCAGCAGCGTAGGAGGGTTCACTAATGAAAAACTGTTTTTT	CASSVGGFTNEKLFF
-	TRBV28	-	TRBJ1-1	TGTGCCAGCAGTTTAGTACAGCCCACTGAAGCTTTCTTT	CASSLVQPTEAFF
-	TRBV5-8	TRBD2	TRBJ2-5	TGTGCCAGCAGCTGGGGACTAGCGGGAGCTCAATTACAAGAGACCCAGTACTTC	CASSWGLAGAQLQETQYF
once	TRBV5-1	-	TRBJ2-3	TGCGCCAGCAGTCCCTATACGCAGTATTTT	CASSPYTQYF
-	TRBV6-1	-	TRBJ1-5	TGTGCCAGCAGTGAATGGGGCTCCTATCAGCCCCAGCATTTT	CASSEWGSYQPQHF
-	TRBV5-4	-	TRBJ2-7	TGTGCCAGCAGCTTTTATAGCGGTTCGGTCGACGAGCAGTACTTC	CASSFYSGSVDEQYF
-	TRBV4-2	TRBD2	TRBJ2-7	TGTGCCAGCAGCCTGACTACGGGACTAGCGGGAGACGGAGCCTACGAGCAGTACTTC	CASSLTTGLAGDGAYEQYF
few	TRBV4-1	-	TRBJ1-3	TGCGCCAGCAGCCGGCAGGGTTGGGTCTTAAATGGAAACACCATATATTTT	CASSRQGWVLNGNTIYF
-	TRBV4-1	-	TRBJ1-3	TGCGCCAGCAGCCAATCTGCGGGGGAATACTCTGGAAACACCATATATTTT	CASSQSAGEYSGNTIYF
-	TRBV5-1	-	TRBJ2-5	TGCGCCAGCAGCAGCCCTGAGGGTCTGGAGACCCAGTACTTC	CASSSPEGLETQYF